The rows below give T cell receptor beta chains drawn from one sample of a study of early T cells in non-severe SARS-CoV-2 infection. One entry per CDR3 protein results from TCRdb running MiXCR on the 5' RACE reads. This sample has about 52,000 distinct CDR3 sequences, with 5.5% to 7.5% found just once. Sequenced material: whole blood. Receptors were obtained from an adult who was a healthcare worker with PCR-confirmed SARS-CoV-2 infection or an uninfected control (not recorded which). Both conserved end residues are part of each CDR3. D genes are given only for firm matches. Clone size appears in some rows only: once, few, many, or a class for an expanded clone.

clone_size	d_call	cdr3_length	j_call	v_call	cdr3_nt	cdr3_aa
many	TRBD1	13	TRBJ1-2	TRBV3-1	TGTGCCAGCTACGGCAGAACAGGGGAAGGCTACACCTTC	CASYGRTGEGYTF
NA	NA	15	TRBJ2-5	TRBV7-9	TGTGCCAGCAGCTCCTCGCGGACGCTGCAAGAGACCCAGTACTTC	CASSSSRTLQETQYF
NA	NA	13	TRBJ1-1	TRBV10-2	TGCGCCAGCTGTGAGTCGAATGGGGGAGTAGCTTTCTTT	CASCESNGGVAFF
many	TRBD1	18	TRBJ2-7	TRBV6-5	TGTGCCAGCAGCCTCAACCTCCTTTTGGGACAGGGGGCTTACGAGCAGTACTTC	CASSLNLLLGQGAYEQYF
NA	NA	11	TRBJ2-7	TRBV7-9	TGTGCCAGCAGCTTACGTGACGAGCAGTACTTC	CASSLRDEQYF
NA	NA	15	TRBJ1-5	TRBV6-5	TGTGCCAGCAGTTACTCGGACAGTTCCAATCAGCCCCAGCATTTT	CASSYSDSSNQPQHF
many	NA	15	TRBJ1-5	TRBV2	TGTGCCAGCAGCGCCTGGTCGGACCCCATCAGCCCCCAGCATTTT	CASSAWSDPISPQHF
many	TRBD2	14	TRBJ2-3	TRBV3-1	TGTGCCAGCGGACTTGGGGGGGGGATCAATACGCAGTATTTT	CASGLGGGINTQYF
many	TRBD2	14	TRBJ2-5	TRBV11-2	TGTGCCAGCAGCACCAGCGGGGGGCAAGAGACCCAGTACTTC	CASSTSGGQETQYF
many	NA	14	TRBJ2-3	TRBV7-2	TGTGCCAGCAGCTTAGAGGGGGGGCCGGATACGCAGTATTTT	CASSLEGGPDTQYF
NA	NA	11	TRBJ2-2	TRBV11-2	TGTGCCAGCAGCTTAACCGGGGAGCTGTTTTTT	CASSLTGELFF
many	NA	14	TRBJ2-7	TRBV5-1	TGCGCCAGCAGCTTCACTAGCTTCGCCTACGAGCAGTACTTC	CASSFTSFAYEQYF
many	NA	14	TRBJ2-1	TRBV20-1	TGCAGTGCTAGAGTCAGGGGAGATTCCAATGAGCAGTTCTTC	CSARVRGDSNEQFF
NA	NA	13	TRBJ2-4	TRBV20-1	TGCAGTGCTGAAGGACCCTGGGAGAACATTCAGTACTTC	CSAEGPWENIQYF
many	NA	13	TRBJ2-7	TRBV6-5	TGTGCCAGCAGTCGCACCCCTGACTACGAGCAGTACTTC	CASSRTPDYEQYF
many	NA	14	TRBJ2-5	TRBV14	TGTGCCAGCAGCCGCAGGGGTTTAGGAGAGACCCAGTACTTC	CASSRRGLGETQYF
many	NA	14	TRBJ2-5	TRBV20-1	TGCAGTGCTCACCAGAATTATGGGGTAAAGACCCAGTACTTC	CSAHQNYGVKTQYF
many	NA	15	TRBJ2-7	TRBV7-2	TGTGCCAGCAGCTTATATCCGGGGGCGCGCTACGAGCAGTACTTC	CASSLYPGARYEQYF
many	NA	12	TRBJ1-1	TRBV6-2/TRBV6-3	TGTGCCAGCGGTAGGACCAGCACTGAAGCTTTCTTT	CASGRTSTEAFF
NA	NA	15	TRBJ2-5	TRBV6-2/TRBV6-3	TGTGCCAGCAGTCTCCGGGACACCAGTGGCGGGACCCAGTACTTC	CASSLRDTSGGTQYF
few	TRBD2	17	TRBJ2-1	TRBV7-2	TGTGCCAGCAGCTCCCCTCTTGGAGCGGGGGGGCGCAATGAGCAGTTCTTC	CASSSPLGAGGRNEQFF
NA	NA	15	TRBJ1-5	TRBV12-3/TRBV12-4	TGTGCCAGCAGTACACTCACAGGTACTGATCAGCCCCAGCATTTT	CASSTLTGTDQPQHF
many	NA	14	TRBJ1-2	TRBV29-1	TGCAGCGTCGGGACGGCGAGAGGTAATGATGGCTACACCTTC	CSVGTARGNDGYTF
few	NA	16	TRBJ1-5	TRBV5-6	TGTGCCAGCAGCTTGTATGGCAGGGGAGCCTATCAGCCCCAGCATTTT	CASSLYGRGAYQPQHF
many	TRBD2	14	TRBJ2-5	TRBV11-2	TGTGCCAGTAAAACCGGGACTAGCGAAGAGACCCAGTACTTC	CASKTGTSEETQYF
few	NA	13	TRBJ2-1	TRBV7-3	TGTGCCAGCAGCTCCCCACCTCTATCTGAGCAGTTCTTC	CASSSPPLSEQFF
NA	NA	16	TRBJ2-7	TRBV12-3/TRBV12-4	TGTGCCAGCAGTTTAGCGCTTGGCGAGGCATACTACGAGCAGTACTTC	CASSLALGEAYYEQYF
many	NA	13	TRBJ1-5	TRBV19	TGTGCCAGTAGTATAGCCCAGAATCAGCCCCAGCATTTT	CASSIAQNQPQHF
few	NA	13	TRBJ2-7	TRBV7-2	TGTGCCAGCAGCCTGGGACGGCGCTACGAGCAGTACTTC	CASSLGRRYEQYF
few	NA	12	TRBJ2-1	TRBV30	TGTGCCTGGAGTGTATTCGGCGGTGAGCAGTTCTTC	CAWSVFGGEQFF
many	NA	12	TRBJ2-3	TRBV6-5	TGTGCCAGCAGTCAGACATCAGATACGCAGTATTTT	CASSQTSDTQYF
many	NA	13	TRBJ1-5	TRBV6-2/TRBV6-3	TGTGCCAGCAACTTGGGAGGGGAGCAGCCCCAGCATTTT	CASNLGGEQPQHF
many	TRBD1	15	TRBJ2-1	TRBV7-2	TGTGCCAGCAGCTTTGGGACAGGGTCCTACAATGAGCAGTTCTTC	CASSFGTGSYNEQFF
many	NA	10	TRBJ2-1	TRBV12-3/TRBV12-4	TGTGCCAGCAGTTTGGGGAGGCTGTTCTTC	CASSLGRLFF
many	TRBD2	19	TRBJ2-5	TRBV6-5	TGTGCCAGCAGTTACGCAAGACTAGCGGGGGAGCCCTTCCAAGAGACCCAGTACTTC	CASSYARLAGEPFQETQYF
many	TRBD1	14	TRBJ1-1	TRBV25-1	TGTGCCAGCAGATCCAGGGGGTCAGGGACTGAAGCTTTCTTT	CASRSRGSGTEAFF
few	NA	14	TRBJ2-2	TRBV5-4	TGTGCCAGCAGCTTGATGGGGAACACCGGGGAGCTGTTTTTT	CASSLMGNTGELFF
few	NA	15	TRBJ2-3	TRBV20-1	TGCAGTGCCCCCAACAGGGAGTTGGGCACAGATACGCAGTATTTT	CSAPNRELGTDTQYF
few	TRBD2	13	TRBJ2-5	TRBV29-1	TGCAGCGCCACCGGGGGGGCCGGTGAGACCCAGTACTTC	CSATGGAGETQYF
NA	TRBD2	15	TRBJ2-3	TRBV9	TGTGCCAGCAGCGTAGAGGCTAGCGGGGGCCGTTATATGTATTTT	CASSVEASGGRYMYF
NA	NA	14	TRBJ2-2	TRBV9	TGTGCCAGCAGCGTAGCTGTGAACACCGGGGAGCTGTTTTTT	CASSVAVNTGELFF
many	NA	12	TRBJ2-1	TRBV15	TGTGCCACCAGAATGATCCCAAATGAGCAGTTCTTC	CATRMIPNEQFF
NA	NA	16	TRBJ1-2	TRBV5-1	TGCGCCAGCATGCCAACCGGGCCTACAGAGACCTATGGCTACACCTTC	CASMPTGPTETYGYTF
many	NA	14	TRBJ1-2	TRBV12-3/TRBV12-4	TGTGCCAGCAGTTTCGGCCTGGATCTGCGAGGCTACACCTTC	CASSFGLDLRGYTF
many	TRBD2	18	TRBJ2-3	TRBV6-2/TRBV6-3	TGTGCCAGCAGTTACAAAACTCCGGGACTAGCGGGGGCGGATACGCAGTATTTT	CASSYKTPGLAGADTQYF
many	NA	13	TRBJ2-5	TRBV9	TGTGCCAGCAGCGTACAGGGACTGGAGACCCAGTACTTC	CASSVQGLETQYF
NA	NA	14	TRBJ2-7	TRBV4-3	TGCGCCAGCAGCCAATTCAGGGGATACTACGAGCAGTACTTC	CASSQFRGYYEQYF
NA	NA	14	TRBJ2-1	TRBV11-3	TGTGCCAGCAGCTTCATCTTCAGCTACAATGAGCAGTTCTTC	CASSFIFSYNEQFF
many	NA	17	TRBJ1-3	TRBV6-1	TGTGCCAGCAGTGAAAGCTTTAGAACGGGCGGGGGAAACACCATATATTTT	CASSESFRTGGGNTIYF
many	NA	13	TRBJ2-1	TRBV29-1	TGCAGCGTTAGGTCCGCAGGGACCGGTGAGCAGTTCTTC	CSVRSAGTGEQFF
many	TRBD1	15	TRBJ1-1	TRBV5-6	TGTGCCAGCAGCCTAACGGGACAGCCGAACACTGAAGCTTTCTTT	CASSLTGQPNTEAFF
many	NA	14	TRBJ2-7	TRBV20-1	TGCAGTGCGCCCGGGACAAGGGGATTCTACGAGCAGTACTTC	CSAPGTRGFYEQYF
many	TRBD1	15	TRBJ1-5	TRBV18	TGTGCCAGCTCACCAGGGGCGACAGGGGATCAGCCCCAGCATTTT	CASSPGATGDQPQHF
many	TRBD1	13	TRBJ1-1	TRBV2	TGTGCCAGCAATAAAGGCCAGGGGGCAGAAGCTTTCTTT	CASNKGQGAEAFF
NA	NA	15	TRBJ2-7	TRBV5-4	TGTGCCAGCAGCCCTGGACCGACGGGGGACTACGAGCAGTACTTC	CASSPGPTGDYEQYF
many	NA	15	TRBJ1-2	TRBV4-1	TGCGCCAGCAGCCAAGACCAGGGGCCGCCCTATGGCTACACCTTC	CASSQDQGPPYGYTF